These 24 T cell receptor beta chains came from one sample sequenced in a study of OX40 agonist ivuxolimab in advanced cancers. TCRdb's table, derived via immunoSEQ multiplex PCR, lists solely in-frame clones and lacks some. The table lists around 26,000 clones, about 90% of them singletons. Sequenced here: CD4+ or CD8+ T cells sorted from blood, sampled in a trial of the OX40 agonist ivuxolimab. Source of these receptors: an adult with an advanced solid tumor such as melanoma, head and neck, liver or kidney cancer.

This chain joins TRBV9 and TRBJ2-1; 9 bases are shared with TRBD2. In germline, CDR1 is SGDLS, CDR2 YYNGEE. The length of the CDR3 is 15 residues. With 1 base clipped from V and 2 bases from J, the junction kept 1 base outside the gene matches. The CDR3 sequence is CASSVSSGAYNEQFF. The CDR3 DNA sequence: TGTGCCAGCAGCGTATCTAGCGGGGCCTACAATGAGCAGTTCTTC.

This chain connects TRBV2 to TRBJ2-7; tentatively, D is TRBD1 (6 bases). Germline V gene lookup returns CDR1 SNHLY and CDR2 FYNNEI. The CDR3 spans 14 residues. V was trimmed by 8 bases and J by 2 bases, leaving 16 bases between them. In nucleotides, the CDR3 is TGTGCCAGCGCCAACTCCGGGACAACCTACGAGCAGTACTTC. Translated, it gives CASANSGTTYEQYF.

The chain employs TRBV4-1 and TRBJ2-5, with 7 bases fitting TRBD1. CDR3 length equals 14 residues. Trimming took 3 bases from V and 4 from J; bases not matched to a gene: 5. Germline V gives CDR1 MGHRA, CDR2 YSYEKL. This chain's CDR3 is CASSQTGSRETQYF. The CDR3 DNA follows: TGCGCCAGCAGCCAGACAGGGTCTAGAGAGACCCAGTACTTC.

The CDR3 sequence: CASSLVLGQGGFEQYF. The CDR3 DNA is TGTGCCAGCAGCTTAGTATTGGGACAGGGCGGGTTCGAGCAGTACTTC. V gene TRBV7-9 combines with J gene TRBJ2-7; 9 nucleotides align to TRBD1. The V gene end was trimmed by 1 base and the J gene end by 6 bases; junction bases not matched to a gene: 10. From germline, CDR1 is SEHNR and CDR2 FQNEAQ (reference sequence). The CDR3 runs 16 residues.

The rearrangement joins TRBV6-1 to TRBJ2-7; D not resolved. Looked up from germline, CDR1 is MNHNS and CDR2 is SASEGT. This CDR3 contains 13 residues. The V end lost 6 bases, the J end lost 3 bases, and 12 bases lay between the germline ends. CDR3 amino acids: CASSAGEDYEQYF. As DNA, the CDR3 is TGTGCCAGCAGCGCCGGCGAGGACTACGAGCAGTACTTC.

The chain recombines TRBV4-2 with TRBJ2-1; no clear D gene. Per the germline V gene, CDR1 is LGHNA and CDR2 is YNFKEQ. The V end lost 0 bases, the J end lost 3 bases, and 9 bases lay between the germline ends. The CDR3 sequence is 15 residues long. This CDR3 is CASSQEETGYNEQFF. For the CDR3, the DNA is TGTGCCAGCAGCCAAGAGGAGACCGGCTACAATGAGCAGTTCTTC.

The rearrangement uses TRBV28 and TRBJ1-2; D is unresolved. The CDR3 consists of 15 residues. Trimming left V 5 bases short and J 5 bases short, with 18 bases between. Germline lookup yields CDR1 MDHEN and CDR2 SYDVKM. CDR3 protein: CASSLGPSDEYGYTF. The CDR3 bases are TGTGCCAGCAGTCTCGGGCCCTCGGATGAATATGGCTACACCTTC.

The chain uses TRBV15 and TRBJ1-5; 8 positions match TRBD1. Germline lookup yields CDR1 LNHNV and CDR2 YYDKDF (reference sequence). The length of the CDR3 is 14 residues. Trimming removed 3 bases from V and 4 bases from J; junction bases left unmatched: 2. The CDR3 spells CATSSDRGNQPQHF. The CDR3 nucleotides are TGTGCCACCAGCAGCGACAGGGGAAATCAGCCCCAGCATTTT.

The chain combines TRBV19 with TRBJ2-1; TRBD2 matches 11 bases. V lost 5 bases and J lost 0; bases outside the gene matches: 3. Germline V CDR1 and CDR2: LNHDA, SQIVND (reference sequence). The CDR3 covers 16 residues. The CDR3 nucleotides are TGTGCCAGTAGTTGGACTAGCGGGTACTCCTACAATGAGCAGTTCTTC. Protein product: CASSWTSGYSYNEQFF. Complete variable domain (other parts from reference TRBV19 and TRBJ2-1): DGGITQSPKYLFRKEGQNVTLSCEQNLNHDAMYWYRQDPGQGLRLIYYSQIVNDFQKGDIAEGYSVSREKKESFPLTVTSAQKNPTAFYLCASSWTSGYSYNEQFFGPGTRLTVL.

This chain uses TRBV6-1 with TRBJ1-4; D not resolved. The V end lost 5 bases, the J end lost 8 bases, and 9 bases lay between the germline ends. CDR1 and CDR2 from the germline V gene are MNHNS and SASEGT. The CDR3 covers 12 residues. CDR3 nucleotides: TGTGCCAGCAGTAGAGGCCGAGAAAAACTGTTTTTT. This codes for CASSRGREKLFF.

V gene TRBV2 combines with J gene TRBJ2-7; D is uncertain. Germline CDR1 is SNHLY and CDR2 is FYNNEI. The CDR3 loop spans 13 amino acids. The germline V and J ends were trimmed by 3 bases and 8 bases, with 14 bases remaining between them. Written as DNA, the CDR3 is TGTGCCAGCAGTGAGGTCACTACGGCACAGCAGTACTTC. Translating gives CASSEVTTAQQYF.

CDR3 bases: TGCGCCAGCCAGGGGACGTCCTACAATGAGCAGTTCTTC. Translation: CASQGTSYNEQFF. The rearrangement uses TRBV10-2 and TRBJ2-1; possible D gene TRBD1, 6 bases. The CDR3 is made up of 13 amino acids. Germline CDR1 is WSHSY and CDR2 is SAAADI. Between the trimmed V and J ends, which lost 8 bases and 1 base, there was a span of 9 bases.

The chain couples TRBV9 to TRBJ1-5; D call uncertain. The CDR3 spans 15 residues. The germline V and J ends were trimmed by 2 bases and 2 bases, with 11 bases remaining between them. Germline CDR1 and CDR2: SGDLS and YYNGEE. Here the CDR3 DNA reads TGTGCCAGCAGCGTGCCTCTTTTCGGCAATCAGCCCCAGCATTTT. This sequence encodes CASSVPLFGNQPQHF.

The chain joins TRBV28 to TRBJ1-4; D is undetermined. The germline V and J ends were trimmed by 6 bases and 1 base, with 9 bases remaining between them. Germline V gene sequence: CDR1 MDHEN, CDR2 SYDVKM. The CDR3 contains 14 residues. This CDR3 is CASSPALTNEKLFF. In DNA, the CDR3 is TGTGCCAGCAGCCCGGCGCTAACTAATGAAAAACTGTTTTTT.

The J gene is TRBJ1-1, the V gene TRBV4-2, with TRBD1 as a possible D gene (5 bases). V was cut by 1 base and J by 4 bases, with 10 bases left in between. Germline V gene data show CDR1 as LGHNA and CDR2 as YNFKEQ. This CDR3 spans 14 amino acids. The CDR3: CASSQVEGFTEAFF. The CDR3 nucleotides are TGTGCCAGCAGCCAAGTAGAGGGGTTCACTGAAGCTTTCTTT.

V usage is TRBV7-2 and J usage is TRBJ2-1; maybe TRBD1 (6 bases). This CDR3 has 15 amino acids. The V end was cut by 1 base, the J end by 4 bases, with 11 bases between. Germline V lookup: CDR1 SGHTA, CDR2 FQGNSA. The CDR3 reads CASSLGRGDYNEQFF. The CDR3 DNA sequence: TGTGCCAGCAGCTTAGGCAGGGGCGATTACAATGAGCAGTTCTTC.

The rearrangement uses TRBV15 and TRBJ2-1; 13 nucleotides agree with TRBD2. The CDR3 spans 16 residues. V gave up 5 bases and J gave up 9 bases; unmatched junction bases: 10. The germline gives CDR1 LNHNV, CDR2 YYDKDF (reference sequence). The CDR3 DNA sequence: TGTGCCACCAGCTCCCGGACTAGCGGGAGAGGGGCTGAGCAGTTCTTC. It codes for CATSSRTSGRGAEQFF.

This clone appeared a few times. This rearrangement joins TRBV9 to TRBJ1-1, with D tentatively TRBD1 (5 bases). The CDR3 length is 16 residues. Trimming removed 1 base from V and 0 bases from J, with 13 bases in between. In germline, CDR1 is SGDLS, CDR2 YYNGEE. The CDR3 loop reads CASSVSSGRLNTEAFF. DNA for the CDR3: TGTGCCAGCAGCGTAAGCTCGGGACGGCTGAACACTGAAGCTTTCTTT.

This chain links TRBV28 with TRBJ2-7; 7 positions agree with TRBD1. The germline V gene encodes CDR1 MDHEN and CDR2 SYDVKM. This CDR3 region has 14 residues. J gave up 5 bases and V 4 bases, and 8 bases lay outside the gene matches. CDR3 protein: CASSSSITGDEQYF. DNA for the CDR3: TGTGCCAGCAGTTCCTCTATAACAGGGGACGAGCAGTACTTC.

The J gene is TRBJ2-5, the V gene TRBV7-6; 9 bases are shared with TRBD2. CDR3 length: 14 residues. Germline loops: CDR1 SGHVS, CDR2 FNYEAQ. J gave up 5 bases and V 3 bases, and 4 bases lay outside the gene matches. Here the CDR3 DNA reads TGTGCCAGCAGCTTGCCTAGCGGGGTTGAGACCCAGTACTTC. This translates into CASSLPSGVETQYF.

This chain uses TRBV6-6 with TRBJ1-2, with D possibly matching TRBD1 (5 bases). The CDR3 is 16 residues long. Germline loops: CDR1 MNHNY, CDR2 SVGAGI (reference sequence). The germline V and J ends were trimmed by 0 bases and 4 bases, with 15 bases remaining between them. CDR3 DNA: TGTGCCAGCAGTTACTCCGGGGCAGGAAACCTCTATGGCTACACCTTC. This encodes CASSYSGAGNLYGYTF.

This clone was detected only a few times. The V gene is TRBV2, the J gene TRBJ2-5; 8 bases agree with TRBD2. CDR3 size: 16 residues. V lost 3 bases to trimming and J lost 3 bases; unmatched junction nucleotides: 9. Germline V gives CDR1 SNHLY, CDR2 FYNNEI. This CDR3 reads CASSESLALAEETQYF. The CDR3 DNA follows: TGTGCCAGCAGTGAGTCTTTGGCACTAGCGGAAGAGACCCAGTACTTC.

The J gene is TRBJ2-1, the V gene TRBV4-1; 8 nucleotides agree with TRBD2. Losses at the gene ends were 4 bases for V and 7 bases for J; bases not matched to a gene: 9. CDR3 length equals 15 residues. Germline lookup yields CDR1 MGHRA and CDR2 YSYEKL. The CDR3 DNA sequence: TGCGCCAGCAGCCTCCGACTAGCGCTGGATAATGAGCAGTTCTTC. It translates to CASSLRLALDNEQFF.

The chain joins TRBV9 to TRBJ2-3, with TRBD1 as a possible D gene (5 bases). The CDR3 has 17 residues. V was clipped by 5 bases and J by 2 bases, with 21 bases between them. Germline V CDR1 and CDR2: SGDLS, YYNGEE. CDR3 region: CASSVNGAAWDTDTQYF. CDR3 nucleotide sequence: TGTGCCAGCAGTGTTAATGGGGCGGCCTGGGACACAGATACGCAGTATTTT.